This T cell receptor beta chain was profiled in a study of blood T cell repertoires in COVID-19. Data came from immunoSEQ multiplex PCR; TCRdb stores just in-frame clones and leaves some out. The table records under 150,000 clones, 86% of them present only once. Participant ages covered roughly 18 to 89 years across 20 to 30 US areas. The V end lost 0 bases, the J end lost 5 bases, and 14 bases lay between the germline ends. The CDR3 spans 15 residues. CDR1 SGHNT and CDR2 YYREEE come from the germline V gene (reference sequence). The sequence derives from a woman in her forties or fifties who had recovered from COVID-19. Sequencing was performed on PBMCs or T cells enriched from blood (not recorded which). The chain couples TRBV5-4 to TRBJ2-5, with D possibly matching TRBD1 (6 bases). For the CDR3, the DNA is TGTGCCAGCAGCTTGGCGCAGGGGAGAGGCGAGACCCAGTACTTC. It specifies CASSLAQGRGETQYF.